A selection of T cell receptor beta chains follows, all from one sample in a study of OX40 agonist ivuxolimab in advanced cancers. The method was immunoSEQ multiplex PCR; TCRdb's version includes in-frame clones alone and lacks a portion of them. The profile shows tens of thousands of clones, about 80% of them singletons. The specimen comprised CD4+ or CD8+ T cells sorted from blood, sampled in a trial of the OX40 agonist ivuxolimab. Receptors were obtained from an adult with an advanced solid tumor such as melanoma, head and neck, liver or kidney cancer. Both conserved end residues are part of each CDR3. A D gene is named only where the DNA matches it firmly. The listing skips clone size in some rows; elsewhere it reads once, few, many or a size class.

CDR3 DNA: TGCGCCAGCAGCGGAGCGGGTCTTAGCTACGAGCAGTACTTC
CDR3 protein: CASSGAGLSYEQYF
V gene: TRBV5-1
CDR3 length: 14
clone size: once
J gene: TRBJ2-7
D gene: -

CDR3 DNA: TGTGCCAGCAGTCTTCAAGCGGCCGGGGAGCTGTTTTTT
CDR3 protein: CASSLQAAGELFF
V gene: TRBV27
CDR3 length: 13
clone size: -
J gene: TRBJ2-2
D gene: -

CDR3 DNA: TGTGCCAGCAGCCCGGCCTACAGGGATACGCAGTATTTT
CDR3 protein: CASSPAYRDTQYF
V gene: TRBV7-3
CDR3 length: 13
clone size: -
J gene: TRBJ2-3
D gene: -

CDR3 DNA: TGTGCCAGCAAGCGGGAGGTCCGCTACGAGCAGTACTTC
CDR3 protein: CASKREVRYEQYF
V gene: TRBV2
CDR3 length: 13
clone size: few
J gene: TRBJ2-7
D gene: TRBD2

CDR3 DNA: TGTGCCAGCTCACCATTTGGGACAGGGAATAGCAATCAGCCCCAGCATTTT
CDR3 protein: CASSPFGTGNSNQPQHF
V gene: TRBV18
CDR3 length: 17
clone size: -
J gene: TRBJ1-5
D gene: TRBD1

CDR3 DNA: TGTGCCAGCAGTTTTTGGGGACAGGGAGTGGCCGGGGCCAACGTCCTGACTTTC
CDR3 protein: CASSFWGQGVAGANVLTF
V gene: TRBV27
CDR3 length: 18
clone size: -
J gene: TRBJ2-6
D gene: TRBD1

CDR3 DNA: TGTGCCAGCTCAGCCGGGACAGGGGATCTACAGGGCAAAAACATTCAGTACTTC
CDR3 protein: CASSAGTGDLQGKNIQYF
V gene: TRBV18
CDR3 length: 18
clone size: -
J gene: TRBJ2-4
D gene: TRBD1

CDR3 DNA: TGTGCCAGCAGGCCCGAATCGGGACAGGGGAGATTGAATGGCTACACCTTC
CDR3 protein: CASRPESGQGRLNGYTF
V gene: TRBV28
CDR3 length: 17
clone size: -
J gene: TRBJ1-2
D gene: TRBD1

CDR3 DNA: TGCAGCGTTGTGATTGACCACGGTGCAGGGCTTAACTATGGCTACACCTTC
CDR3 protein: CSVVIDHGAGLNYGYTF
V gene: TRBV29-1
CDR3 length: 17
clone size: -
J gene: TRBJ1-2
D gene: -

CDR3 DNA: TGTGCCAGCAGCGCGGGGGCTAACTACGAGCAGTACTTC
CDR3 protein: CASSAGANYEQYF
V gene: TRBV5-8
CDR3 length: 13
clone size: -
J gene: TRBJ2-7
D gene: -

CDR3 DNA: TGCGCCAGCAGCTTGGGAGGGACTAGCGTCACAGATACGCAGTATTTT
CDR3 protein: CASSLGGTSVTDTQYF
V gene: TRBV5-1
CDR3 length: 16
clone size: -
J gene: TRBJ2-3
D gene: TRBD2

CDR3 DNA: TGCGCCAGCAGCCAAACTCACCGCACAGATACGCAGTATTTT
CDR3 protein: CASSQTHRTDTQYF
V gene: TRBV4-3
CDR3 length: 14
clone size: -
J gene: TRBJ2-3
D gene: -

CDR3 DNA: TGTGCCAGCAGCCCGGGACAGGGATATGGCTACACCTTC
CDR3 protein: CASSPGQGYGYTF
V gene: TRBV14
CDR3 length: 13
clone size: -
J gene: TRBJ1-2
D gene: TRBD1

CDR3 DNA: TGTGCCAGCAGACGGCAAGAGACCCAGTACTTC
CDR3 protein: CASRRQETQYF
V gene: TRBV6-5
CDR3 length: 11
clone size: -
J gene: TRBJ2-5
D gene: -

CDR3 DNA: TGTGCCAGCAGCTTAGGACTAGCCAAGGAGACCCAGTACTTC
CDR3 protein: CASSLGLAKETQYF
V gene: TRBV7-2
CDR3 length: 14
clone size: -
J gene: TRBJ2-5
D gene: TRBD2

CDR3 DNA: TGCGCCATCCGGACAGGGCAAGAGACCCAGTACTTC
CDR3 protein: CAIRTGQETQYF
V gene: TRBV5-1
CDR3 length: 12
clone size: -
J gene: TRBJ2-5
D gene: TRBD1

CDR3 DNA: TGTGCCAGCAGCTTAGTATCGGGGGTCTACACCTTC
CDR3 protein: CASSLVSGVYTF
V gene: TRBV7-2
CDR3 length: 12
clone size: -
J gene: TRBJ1-2
D gene: -

CDR3 DNA: TGCAGCGTTGAGGGACTAGCGGGAGTTTTTGGTGAGCAGTTCTTC
CDR3 protein: CSVEGLAGVFGEQFF
V gene: TRBV29-1
CDR3 length: 15
clone size: -
J gene: TRBJ2-1
D gene: TRBD2

CDR3 DNA: TGTGCCAGCAGCTTGCCAGGACGGGATGGGACGTACTTC
CDR3 protein: CASSLPGRDGTYF
V gene: TRBV5-8
CDR3 length: 13
clone size: -
J gene: TRBJ2-4
D gene: -